This TCR beta chain was profiled in a study of cytomegalovirus exposure and HLA in healthy donors. Study summary: Genotyping showed approximately 81% of 300 to 450 donors falling in the Caucasian-associated ancestry cluster.

PCR was performed using 60 Vbeta and 13 Jbeta primers. The assay was immunoSEQ multiplex PCR, and TCRdb's table has in-frame clones only and misses some. This repertoire shows roughly 92,000 clones, approximately 80% found once; its top ten account for 20% to 30%. The sample was PBMCs. This sequence was found in a woman in her forties or fifties in good health and CMV-seropositive.

The CDR3 coding sequence is TGTGCCAGCAGCCCCCCCGGGGTGGGAGGGGCCAACGTCCTGACTTTC. This codes for CASSPPGVGGANVLTF. The rearrangement links TRBV11-2 to TRBJ2-6, with D possibly being TRBD2 (5 bases). Trimming pared 5 bases from V and 4 bases from J, leaving 15 bases between. This CDR3 has 16 residues. Germline lookup yields CDR1 SGHAT and CDR2 FQNNGV.